This entry is about one TCR beta chain. Its antigen is still unknown. These data belong to a study of beta chain features in type 1 diabetes. Since all of the isolated RNA was reverse transcribed, expressed TCRB transcripts were what got sequenced. Naive, central memory and regulatory T cell samples averaged roughly 3.6 million reads. Data came from immunoSEQ multiplex PCR; TCRdb stores just in-frame clones and leaves some out. Found here are a few hundred thousand clones, roughly 15% of them singletons; the top ten hold less than 0.02%. The CDR3 consists of 14 residues. V shed 9 bases, J shed 5 bases, and the junction held 8 bases outside the gene matches. From germline, CDR1 is LNHDA and CDR2 SQIVND (reference sequence). Study-wide points: Among patients with Type 1 diabetes, TCRB CDR3s were moderately but significantly shorter in every one of the four CD4+ subsets. Individuals with type 1 diabetes displayed fewer insertions and more deletions at VDJ junctions. Naive, central memory and regulatory TCRB repertoires appeared more similar among patients than healthy donors.

Input material: naive CD4+ T cells from blood. The receptor was derived from a man younger than 35 with type 1 diabetes. The gene calls are TRBV19 and TRBJ2-1, with 9 nucleotides matching TRBD2. CDR3: CASSAGGLNNEQFF. CDR3 nucleotides: TGTGCCAGCTCCGCGGGGGGGTTGAACAATGAGCAGTTCTTC.